The clone carrying this T cell receptor beta chain was recorded at least ten times. Its specificity is unknown. The record originates from a study of human T cells and chemical hapten exposure. Trimming removed 4 bases from V and 0 bases from J, with 7 bases in between. This CDR3 comprises 13 residues. Germline values: CDR1 MNHEY, CDR2 SMNVEV (reference sequence). Study-level findings and limits: Counts of TCRs above 1 in 1000 frequency stayed unchanged with DPC sensitization.

Specified time point: patch test 1, 2 weeks after DPC sensitization. As for treatment: therapeutic diphenylcyclopropenone sensitization with weekly scalp DPC. The study extracted total RNA from unfractionated whole blood. Original data processing: Sampled TCR counts reached a median of roughly 90,000 per sample, with values ranging from roughly 23,224 to 690,600. TCRdb analysed the RACE reads with MiXCR anew, one entry per CDR3 protein. These V and J calls rely on TCRdb rather than the paper's analysis. Of about 340,000 distinct CDR3 sequences in the sample, under 9% were seen once. The source was whole blood, collected in connection with sensitization to the hapten diphenylcyclopropenone (DPC). The chain couples TRBV27 to TRBJ2-7; D unresolved. This TCR derives from a woman aged 18-29 years with alopecia areata. Some clones in this sample may be carry-over from other donors' samples. The CDR3 DNA reads as TGTGCCAGCAGTTCGCGCCCCTCCTACGAGCAGTACTTC. Its protein product is CASSSRPSYEQYF.